There are many counts of the clone carrying this T cell receptor (beta chain). What it binds is unknown. The CDR3 covers 14 residues. Trimming removed 3 bases at V and 2 bases at J, with 11 bases between. The study made its TCR cDNA through 5'RACE template switching. That step introduced a universal primer site along with UMIs. TCRdb ran MiXCR on the 5' RACE reads and lists one entry per CDR3 protein. The data contain about 73,000 distinct CDR3 sequences, just under 8% of them singletons. The data stem from a study of T cells after yellow fever vaccination. On the study more broadly: Researchers used SMART-Seq v4 Ultra Low Input to prepare fractions that had low cell numbers. General study results and limits: Most primary-vaccination clones reappeared after the booster (about 95% CD4, approximately 88% CD8).

The chain employs TRBV12-3 or TRBV12-4 and TRBJ2-7; maybe TRBD1 (6 bases). Sequences were derived from CD8+ T cells sorted from PBMCs, sampled on the day of the yellow fever booster vaccination. The receptor's source is a man aged 25-45 years who received the YFV17D yellow fever vaccine. The CDR3 sequence is CASSLAGAAYEQYF. The CDR3 nucleotides are TGTGCCAGCAGTTTGGCAGGGGCGGCCTACGAGCAGTACTTC.